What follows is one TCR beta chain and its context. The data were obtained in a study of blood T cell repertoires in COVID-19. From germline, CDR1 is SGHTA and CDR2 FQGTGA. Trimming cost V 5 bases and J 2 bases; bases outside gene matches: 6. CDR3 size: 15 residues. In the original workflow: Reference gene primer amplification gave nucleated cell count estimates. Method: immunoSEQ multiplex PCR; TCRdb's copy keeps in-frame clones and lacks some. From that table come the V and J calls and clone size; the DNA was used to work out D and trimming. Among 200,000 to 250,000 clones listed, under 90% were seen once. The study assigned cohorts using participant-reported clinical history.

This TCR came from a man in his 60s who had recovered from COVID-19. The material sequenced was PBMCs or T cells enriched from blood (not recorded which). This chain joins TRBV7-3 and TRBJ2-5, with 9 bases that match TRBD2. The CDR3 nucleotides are TGTGCCAGCAGCCGGGCTAGCGGGGTTCAAGAGACCCAGTACTTC. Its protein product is CASSRASGVQETQYF.